A single T cell receptor (beta chain) is shown here with its context. In the original workflow: Amplifying reference gene primers gave estimates of nucleated cell counts. Assay used: immunoSEQ multiplex PCR; TCRdb lists only in-frame clones, some missing. The V and J calls and clone size are taken from that table; D and trimming were inferred from the DNA. In the table there are roughly 330,000 clones, 70% to 90% of which are singletons. This CDR3 contains 15 residues. Germline V gene data show CDR1 as SSHAT and CDR2 as FNYEAQ (reference sequence). Trimming took 1 base from V and 4 from J; bases not matched to a gene: 4. These data come from a study of blood T cell repertoires in COVID-19. Study as a whole: Collection of acute and convalescent COVID-19 samples took place in the United States, Italy and Spain. PBMCs, B-cell-depleted T cells, or T cells were the source of the cDNA or gDNA that made up the material.

The receptor was derived from a man between 18 and 35 years old who had recovered from COVID-19. The sequenced material came from peripheral blood. V and J are TRBV7-7 and TRBJ2-5; 9 nucleotides line up with TRBD1. The CDR3 sequence: CASSLGGQGGETQYF. The CDR3 DNA is TGTGCCAGCAGCTTAGGGGGACAGGGAGGAGAGACCCAGTACTTC.